This T cell receptor beta chain derives from a study of T cells in localized non-small cell lung cancer. This clone was observed once. Its antigen is unknown. CDR3 length equals 18 residues. Germline CDR1 reads MDHEN; CDR2 reads SYDVKM. With 4 bases removed from V and 0 bases from J, the gap between germline ends came to 22 bases. Whole-study results and caveats: Uninvolved adjacent lung, not tumor, had the highest T cell clonality.

Some clones are missing from TCRdb's copy, which holds only in-frame ones; the method was immunoSEQ multiplex PCR. This table holds 75,000 to 80,000 clones, approximately 80% found once. Specimen: peripheral blood, collected before any cancer treatment. The TCR comes from a female donor of 60 years or more with stage I lung adenocarcinoma. V usage is TRBV28 and J usage is TRBJ2-7, with D unresolved. The CDR3 loop reads CASSSRWASRSRSYEQYF. CDR3 nucleotide sequence: TGTGCCAGCAGTTCGAGGTGGGCTTCTCGGAGTCGCTCCTACGAGCAGTACTTC.